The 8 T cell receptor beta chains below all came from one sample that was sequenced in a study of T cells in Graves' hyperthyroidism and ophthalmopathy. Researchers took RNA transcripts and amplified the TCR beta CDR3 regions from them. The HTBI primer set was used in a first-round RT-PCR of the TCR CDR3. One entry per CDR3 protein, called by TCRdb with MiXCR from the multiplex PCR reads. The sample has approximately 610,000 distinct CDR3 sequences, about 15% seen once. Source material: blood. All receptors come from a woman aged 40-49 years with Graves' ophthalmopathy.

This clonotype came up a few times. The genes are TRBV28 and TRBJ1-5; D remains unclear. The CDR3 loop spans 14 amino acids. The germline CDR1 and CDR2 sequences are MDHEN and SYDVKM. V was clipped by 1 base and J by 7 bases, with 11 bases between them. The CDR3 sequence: CASSLLEGGQPQHF. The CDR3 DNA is TGTGCCAGCAGTTTATTAGAGGGTGGCCAGCCCCAGCATTTT.

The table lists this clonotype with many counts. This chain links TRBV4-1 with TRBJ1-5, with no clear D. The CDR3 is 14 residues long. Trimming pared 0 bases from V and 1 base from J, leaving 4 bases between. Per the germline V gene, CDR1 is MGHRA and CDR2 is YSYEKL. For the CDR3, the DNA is TGCGCCAGCAGCCAAGAGGCGAGCAATCAGCCCCAGCATTTT. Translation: CASSQEASNQPQHF.

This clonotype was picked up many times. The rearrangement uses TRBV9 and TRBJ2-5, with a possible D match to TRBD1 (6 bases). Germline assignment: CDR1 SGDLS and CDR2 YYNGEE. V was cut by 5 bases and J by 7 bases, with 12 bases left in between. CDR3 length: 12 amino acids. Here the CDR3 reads CASSGQSGTQYF. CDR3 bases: TGTGCCAGCAGTGGACAGTCAGGGACCCAGTACTTC.

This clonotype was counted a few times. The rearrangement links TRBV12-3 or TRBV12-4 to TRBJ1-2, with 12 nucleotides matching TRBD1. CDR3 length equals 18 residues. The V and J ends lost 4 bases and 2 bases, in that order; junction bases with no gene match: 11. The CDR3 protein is CASSSDGTGGRSNYGYTF. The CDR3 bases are TGTGCCAGCAGTTCGGACGGGACAGGGGGCAGGTCCAACTATGGCTACACCTTC.

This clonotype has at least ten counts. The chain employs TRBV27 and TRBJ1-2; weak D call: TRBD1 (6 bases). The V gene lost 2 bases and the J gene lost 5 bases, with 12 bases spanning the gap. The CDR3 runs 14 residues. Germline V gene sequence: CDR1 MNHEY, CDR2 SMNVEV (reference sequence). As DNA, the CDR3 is TGTGCCAGCAGTTTAAAGCCAGGGGAATATGGCTACACCTTC. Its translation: CASSLKPGEYGYTF.

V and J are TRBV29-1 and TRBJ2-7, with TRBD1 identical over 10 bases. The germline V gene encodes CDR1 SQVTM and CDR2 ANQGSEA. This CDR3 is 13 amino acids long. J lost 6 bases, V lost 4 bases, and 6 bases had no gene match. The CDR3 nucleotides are TGCAGCGTTGTGACAGGGGGCAGGGGCGAGCAGTACTTC. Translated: CSVVTGGRGEQYF.

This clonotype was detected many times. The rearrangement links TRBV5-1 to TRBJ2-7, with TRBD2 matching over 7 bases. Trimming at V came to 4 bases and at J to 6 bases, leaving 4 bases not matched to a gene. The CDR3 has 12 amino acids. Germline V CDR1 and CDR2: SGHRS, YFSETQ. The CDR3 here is CASSIGLGEQYF. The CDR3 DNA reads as TGCGCCAGCAGCATTGGACTAGGCGAGCAGTACTTC.

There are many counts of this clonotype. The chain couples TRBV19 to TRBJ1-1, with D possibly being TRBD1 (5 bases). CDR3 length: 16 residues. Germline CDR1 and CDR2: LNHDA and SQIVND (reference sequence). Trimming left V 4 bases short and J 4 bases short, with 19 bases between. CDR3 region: CASSTTRGEGSTEAFF. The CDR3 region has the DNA TGTGCCAGTAGTACGACACGGGGCGAAGGATCCACTGAAGCTTTCTTT. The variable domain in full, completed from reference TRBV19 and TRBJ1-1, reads DGGITQSPKYLFRKEGQNVTLSCEQNLNHDAMYWYRQDPGQGLRLIYYSQIVNDFQKGDIAEGYSVSREKKESFPLTVTSAQKNPTAFYLCASSTTRGEGSTEAFFGQGTRLTVV.